The entry below describes one T cell receptor (beta chain). Its antigen is as yet unknown. Described time point: week 11, during vaccination. Every single dose of the vaccine, 300 ug of mutant IDH1 20-mer peptide, came with topical imiquimod. Donor tumors were new WHO grade 3 or 4 IDH1-mutant, ATRX-lost astrocytomas. Data came from immunoSEQ multiplex PCR; TCRdb stores just in-frame clones and leaves some out. The table includes some 130,000 clones, roughly 77% detected once. This sample stems from a study of a mutant IDH1 vaccine in newly diagnosed glioma. Germline V gene sequence: CDR1 MNHNY, CDR2 SVGAGI (reference sequence). The ends lost 6 bases at V and 5 bases at J; junction bases unmatched: 8. CDR3 length: 14 residues.

This sequence joins TRBV6-6 and TRBJ2-7; 9 bases line up with TRBD1. The sequences come from PBMCs, collected from a glioma patient whose treatment included an IDH1 peptide vaccine. The TCR was taken from a man aged 40-50 years with glioma. The CDR3 DNA follows: TGTGCCAGCAGGAGAAGGGACAGGGCCAACGAGCAGTACTTC. This sequence encodes CASRRRDRANEQYF.